Shown below are 19 T cell receptor beta chains from a single sample sequenced in a study of T cell changes during pregnancy in multiple sclerosis. Sequencing used immunoSEQ multiplex PCR; TCRdb keeps in-frame clones, though not all of them. The data hold roughly 34,000 clones, with about nine tenths observed a single time. The material was CD4+ T cells from peripheral blood mononuclear cells, obtained in the second trimester of pregnancy. These receptors were obtained from a female donor in good health, enrolled as a control in a pregnancy study.

V is TRBV12-5 and J is TRBJ2-7; 8 bases match TRBD2. From germline, CDR1 is LGHNT and CDR2 FRNRAP. The CDR3 loop spans 13 amino acids. V trimming: 6 bases; J trimming: 6 bases; junction bases outside the gene matches: 7. CDR3 region: CASGGLVRGEQYF. As DNA, the CDR3 is TGTGCTAGTGGGGGACTAGTTCGCGGCGAGCAGTACTTC.

This clone appeared once. This chain joins TRBV2 and TRBJ2-3; 8 bases agree with TRBD1. The germline V gene has CDR1 SNHLY and CDR2 FYNNEI. This CDR3 is 14 amino acids long. Trimming at V came to 7 bases and at J to 9 bases, leaving 12 bases not matched to a gene. The CDR3 is CASTLMTGAETQYF. The CDR3 bases are TGTGCCAGCACTCTTATGACAGGGGCGGAAACGCAGTATTTT.

This clone has a handful of counts. The chain is built from TRBV7-2 and TRBJ2-3; 12 bases are shared with TRBD2. With 1 base clipped from V and 4 bases from J, the junction kept 3 bases outside the gene matches. The CDR3 is made up of 16 amino acids. CDR1 is SGHTA and CDR2 is FQGNSA in the germline V gene. CDR3 residues: CASSLGRLAGADTQYF. The CDR3 DNA follows: TGTGCCAGCAGCTTAGGGAGACTAGCGGGGGCAGATACGCAGTATTTT.

This sequence joins TRBV27 and TRBJ1-5, with TRBD1 identical over 7 bases. This CDR3 has 18 residues. Trimming cost V 5 bases and J 0 bases; bases outside gene matches: 13. Germline CDR1 MNHEY, CDR2 SMNVEV (reference sequence). This CDR3 is CASSRYGQVISSNQPQHF. In DNA form, the CDR3 reads TGTGCCAGCAGTCGCTACGGACAGGTGATATCTAGCAATCAGCCCCAGCATTTT.

The V call is TRBV7-8, the J call TRBJ1-4, with a possible D match to TRBD1 (5 bases). CDR3 length: 16 residues. V gave up 1 base and J gave up 4 bases, with 13 bases separating them. CDR1 is SGHVS, CDR2 FQNEAQ, per germline. CDR3: CASSLVVTGYNEKLFF. The CDR3 DNA reads TGTGCCAGCAGCTTAGTGGTCACAGGTTATAATGAAAAACTGTTTTTT.

The gene calls are TRBV5-4 and TRBJ2-5, with D tentatively TRBD2 (6 bases). Germline V lookup: CDR1 SGHNT, CDR2 YYREEE (reference sequence). Trimming took 4 bases from V and 4 from J, leaving 14 bases between them. This CDR3 spans 14 amino acids. CDR3 residues: CASSAGLALETQYF. CDR3 nucleotides: TGTGCCAGCAGCGCGGGATTAGCCTTAGAGACCCAGTACTTC.

V and J are TRBV7-2 and TRBJ1-5; D perhaps matches TRBD1 (5 bases). Per germline, CDR1 SGHTA and CDR2 FQGNSA. V lost 5 bases to trimming and J lost 1 base, with 12 bases between them. This CDR3 is built from 15 residues. CDR3 region: CASSPGDRSNQPQHF. The CDR3 region has the DNA TGTGCCAGCAGCCCCGGCGACAGAAGCAATCAGCCCCAGCATTTT.

This clone was observed a handful of times. The J gene is TRBJ2-7, the V gene TRBV30; D might be TRBD2 (6 bases). Germline V gene sequence: CDR1 GTSNPN, CDR2 SVGIG (reference sequence). This CDR3 contains 17 residues. V was shortened by 3 bases and J by 3 bases, with 24 bases between the two germline ends. The CDR3 DNA reads TGTGCCTGGAGGGCGTGGAGGGACCTTAGCTCGAGCTACGAGCAGTACTTC. Translating gives CAWRAWRDLSSSYEQYF. Complete variable domain (other parts from reference TRBV30 and TRBJ2-7): SQTIHQWPATLVQPVGSPLSLECTVEGTSNPNLYWYRQAAGRGLQLLFYSVGIGQISSEVPQNLSASRPQDRQFILSSKKLLLSDSGFYLCAWRAWRDLSSSYEQYFGPGTRLTVT.

Concerning this clone: The sample has other DNA sequences that encode this CDR3 too. As DNA, the CDR3 is TGCAGCGTTCGCGGGACAGCCTACGAGCAGTACTTC. Translated: CSVRGTAYEQYF. The rearrangement links TRBV29-1 to TRBJ2-7; a possible D gene is TRBD1 (7 bases). This CDR3 is built from 12 residues. The germline gives CDR1 SQVTM, CDR2 ANQGSEA. The V end was cut by 5 bases, the J end by 2 bases, with 10 bases between.

This sequence joins TRBV10-3 and TRBJ2-2; D not certain. The CDR3 has 13 amino acids. Germline V gives CDR1 ENHRY, CDR2 SYGVKD. V was trimmed by 6 bases and J by 1 base, leaving 6 bases between them. The CDR3 DNA is TGTGCCATCAGGAGTTTGAACACCGGGGAGCTGTTTTTT. This codes for CAIRSLNTGELFF.

J is TRBJ1-1 and V is TRBV25-1; 9 bases map to TRBD1. The CDR3 has 16 amino acids. Germline V gene data show CDR1 as MGHDK and CDR2 as SYGVNS. Trimming removed 0 bases from V and 5 bases from J; junction bases left unmatched: 7. The CDR3 region is CASSEYPGTGRTEAFF. CDR3 nucleotides: TGTGCCAGCAGTGAATACCCTGGGACAGGGAGAACTGAAGCTTTCTTT.

The genes are TRBV9 and TRBJ1-2; D ambiguous. The CDR3 has 15 amino acids. CDR1 is SGDLS, CDR2 YYNGEE, per germline. The ends were cut back, 4 bases at V and 8 bases at J, with 21 bases in the middle. This CDR3 is CASSPPGNPTIGYTF. The CDR3 DNA reads as TGTGCCAGCAGCCCACCGGGGAACCCTACTATCGGCTACACCTTC.

This clone showed up just a few times. V gene TRBV10-3 combines with J gene TRBJ2-2; the match to TRBD2 covers 11 bases. The V gene's germline CDR1 is ENHRY and CDR2 SYGVKD. The CDR3 length is 16 residues. V lost 6 bases and J lost 4; bases outside the gene matches: 7. DNA of the CDR3: TGTGCCATCAGCGGCACTAGCGGGGGACTCACCGGGGAGCTGTTTTTT. Protein product: CAISGTSGGLTGELFF.

The chain uses TRBV6-5 and TRBJ2-1; perhaps TRBD1 as D (6 bases). Germline V gives CDR1 MNHEY, CDR2 SVGAGI. Trimming removed 10 bases from V and 7 bases from J, with 17 bases in between. This CDR3 spans 13 amino acids. The CDR3 protein is CAIGEGQFNEQFF. The CDR3 coding sequence is TGTGCCATCGGGGAAGGACAGTTTAATGAGCAGTTCTTC.

This clone was recorded once. This chain joins TRBV11-2 and TRBJ2-7; D might be TRBD2 (5 bases). There are 12 residues in the CDR3. Trimming took 1 base from V and 5 from J, leaving 6 bases between them. CDR1 is SGHAT, CDR2 FQNNGV, per germline. The CDR3 is CASSLGLNEQYF. The CDR3 DNA reads TGTGCCAGCAGCTTAGGACTAAACGAGCAGTACTTC.

The V call is TRBV11-3, the J call TRBJ1-3; 8 bases are shared with TRBD1. From germline, CDR1 is SGHNT and CDR2 YENEEA. The CDR3 runs 18 residues. The V segment lost 2 bases and the J segment 0 bases; nucleotides outside the gene matches: 9. The CDR3 region is CASSLKTGTGFSGNTIYF. The CDR3 coding sequence is TGTGCCAGCAGCTTAAAAACCGGGACAGGATTCTCTGGAAACACCATATATTTT. Based on the CDR3 plus reference TRBV11-3 and TRBJ1-3, the full variable domain is EAGVVQSPRYKIIEKKQPVAFWCNPISGHNTLYWYLQNLGQGPELLIRYENEEAVDDSQLPKDRFSAERLKGVDSTLKIQPAELGDSAVYLCASSLKTGTGFSGNTIYFGEGSWLTVV.

The rearrangement joins TRBV28 to TRBJ2-5; TRBD1 aligns across 9 bases. The CDR3 sequence is 16 residues long. Germline assignment: CDR1 MDHEN and CDR2 SYDVKM. The ends lost 6 bases at V and 5 bases at J; junction bases unmatched: 13. CDR3: CASSSSGTGRAETQYF. CDR3 nucleotide sequence: TGTGCCAGCAGCAGCTCCGGGACAGGGCGTGCGGAGACCCAGTACTTC.

This chain uses TRBV6-5 with TRBJ1-2, with 7 bases matching TRBD1. CDR1 MNHEY and CDR2 SVGAGI come from the germline V gene. Losses at the gene ends were 5 bases for V and 8 bases for J; bases not matched to a gene: 14. The length of the CDR3 is 15 residues. CDR3 loop: CASSPRGAGEYGYTF. CDR3 nucleotides: TGTGCCAGCAGTCCCAGGGGGGCAGGGGAATACGGCTACACCTTC.

In its sample, this clone is medium-sized (0.01 to 0.1%). The chain recombines TRBV14 with TRBJ2-7, with D maybe TRBD2 (6 bases). This CDR3 comprises 14 residues. CDR1 SGHDN and CDR2 FVKESK come from the germline V gene. V was clipped by 1 base and J by 3 bases, with 10 bases between them. CDR3 DNA: TGTGCCAGCAGCCAAGGGAGGGCGAGCTACGAGCAGTACTTC. Translation: CASSQGRASYEQYF.